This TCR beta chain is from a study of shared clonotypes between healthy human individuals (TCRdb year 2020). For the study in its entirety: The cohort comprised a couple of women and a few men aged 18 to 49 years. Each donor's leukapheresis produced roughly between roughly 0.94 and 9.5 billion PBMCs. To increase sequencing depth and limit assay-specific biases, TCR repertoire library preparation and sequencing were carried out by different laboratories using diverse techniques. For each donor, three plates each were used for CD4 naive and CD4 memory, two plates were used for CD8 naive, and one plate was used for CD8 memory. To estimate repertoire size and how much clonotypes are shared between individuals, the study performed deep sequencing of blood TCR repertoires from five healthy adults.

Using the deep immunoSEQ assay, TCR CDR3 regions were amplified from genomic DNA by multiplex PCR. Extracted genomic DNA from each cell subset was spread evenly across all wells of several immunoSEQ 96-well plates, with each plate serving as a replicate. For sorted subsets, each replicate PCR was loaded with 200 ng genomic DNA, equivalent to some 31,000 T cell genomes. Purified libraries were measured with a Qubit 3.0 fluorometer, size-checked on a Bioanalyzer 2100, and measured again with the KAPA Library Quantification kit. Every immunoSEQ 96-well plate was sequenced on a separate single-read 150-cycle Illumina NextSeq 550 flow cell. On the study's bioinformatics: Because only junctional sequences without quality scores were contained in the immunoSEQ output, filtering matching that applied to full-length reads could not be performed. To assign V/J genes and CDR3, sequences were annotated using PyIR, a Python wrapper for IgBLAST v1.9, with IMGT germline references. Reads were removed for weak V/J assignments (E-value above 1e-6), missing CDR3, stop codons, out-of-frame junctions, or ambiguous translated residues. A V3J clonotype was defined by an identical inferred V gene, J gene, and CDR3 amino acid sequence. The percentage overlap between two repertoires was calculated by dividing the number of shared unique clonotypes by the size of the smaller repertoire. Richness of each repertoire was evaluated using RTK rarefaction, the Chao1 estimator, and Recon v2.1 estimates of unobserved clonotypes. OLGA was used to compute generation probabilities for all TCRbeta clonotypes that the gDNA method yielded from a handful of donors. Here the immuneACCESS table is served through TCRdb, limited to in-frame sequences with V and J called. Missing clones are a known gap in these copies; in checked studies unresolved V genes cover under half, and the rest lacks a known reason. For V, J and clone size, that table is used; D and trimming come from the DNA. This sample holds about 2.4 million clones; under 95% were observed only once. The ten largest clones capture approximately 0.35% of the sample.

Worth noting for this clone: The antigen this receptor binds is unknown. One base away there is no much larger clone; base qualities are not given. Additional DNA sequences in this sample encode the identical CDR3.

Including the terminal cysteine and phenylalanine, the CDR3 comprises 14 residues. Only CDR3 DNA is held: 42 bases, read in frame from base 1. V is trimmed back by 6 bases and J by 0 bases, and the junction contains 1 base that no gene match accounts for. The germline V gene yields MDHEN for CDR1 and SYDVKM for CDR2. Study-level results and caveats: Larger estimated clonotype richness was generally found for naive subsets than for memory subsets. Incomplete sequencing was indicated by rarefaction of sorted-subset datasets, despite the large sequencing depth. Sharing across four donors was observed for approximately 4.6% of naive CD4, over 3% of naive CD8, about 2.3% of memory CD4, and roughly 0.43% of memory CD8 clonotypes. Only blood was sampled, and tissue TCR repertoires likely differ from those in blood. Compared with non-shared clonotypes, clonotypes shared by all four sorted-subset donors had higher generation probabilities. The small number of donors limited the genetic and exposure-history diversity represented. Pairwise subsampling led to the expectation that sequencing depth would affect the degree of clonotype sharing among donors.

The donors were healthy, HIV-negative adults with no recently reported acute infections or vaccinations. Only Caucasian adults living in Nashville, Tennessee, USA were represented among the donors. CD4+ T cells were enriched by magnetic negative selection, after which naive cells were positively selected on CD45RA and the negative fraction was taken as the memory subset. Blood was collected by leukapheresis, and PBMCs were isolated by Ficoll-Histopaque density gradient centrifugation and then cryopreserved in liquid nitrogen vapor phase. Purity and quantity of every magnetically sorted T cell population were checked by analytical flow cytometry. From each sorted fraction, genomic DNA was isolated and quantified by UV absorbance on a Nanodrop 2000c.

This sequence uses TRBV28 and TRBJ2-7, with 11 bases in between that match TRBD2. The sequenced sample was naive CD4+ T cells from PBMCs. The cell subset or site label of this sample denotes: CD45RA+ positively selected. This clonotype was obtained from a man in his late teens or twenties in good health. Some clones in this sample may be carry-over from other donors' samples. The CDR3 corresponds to CASSGTSGSYEQYF. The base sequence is TGTGCCAGCAGCGGGACTAGCGGCTCCTACGAGCAGTACTTC.